The 9 T cell receptor beta chains given below trace back to one sample, sequenced in a study of cytomegalovirus exposure and HLA in healthy donors (dated by TCRdb to the late 2010s). The receptor library was made with the immunoSEQ multiplex PCR assay. The multiplex PCR relied on a mix of 60 forward primers for TCR Vbeta segments and 13 reverse primers for TCR Jbeta segments. As stored in TCRdb, this immuneACCESS dataset retains in-frame rearrangements with V and J assigned. A fraction of the clones does not appear; measured against another copy, unresolved V genes explain less than half of the discrepancy, and the remainder lacks a known reason. This sample has about 98,000 clones in its table, and 70% of those were observed once. The ten largest account for 2% to 2.5% of the sample. The specimen was PBMCs. The receptors were sampled from a man in his fifties or sixties in good health and CMV-seronegative.

Turning to this clone: Other DNA sequences in this sample translate to the same CDR3. The V and J genes are TRBV6-6 and TRBJ2-5, with D possibly matching TRBD1 (5 bases). Germline loops: CDR1 MNHNY, CDR2 SVGAGI (reference sequence). Trimming cost V 7 bases and J 1 base, with 10 bases left between them. The CDR3 has 13 residues. The CDR3, as DNA: TGTGCCAGCACCGGTCAGGGCCAAGAGACCCAGTACTTC. Residues: CASTGQGQETQYF.

Comment on this clone: At one of its ends the junction is not consistent with the germline gene, which may arise from a read error. The chain couples TRBV2 to TRBJ2-2; D is perhaps TRBD1 (11 bases). Germline values: CDR1 SNHLY, CDR2 FYNNEI. The CDR3 has 15 amino acids. The CDR3 DNA follows: TGTGCCAGCAGTGCCGGACAGGGGGCTAGCGGGGGGCTGTTTTTT. Protein: CASSAGQGASGGLFF.

This chain links TRBV28 with TRBJ1-5, with 10 positions matching TRBD1. This CDR3 has 14 amino acids. The V gene end was trimmed by 5 bases and the J gene end by 7 bases; junction bases not matched to a gene: 5. From germline, CDR1 is MDHEN and CDR2 SYDVKM. The CDR3: CASSKDRGIQPQHF. CDR3 in DNA: TGTGCCAGCAGTAAGGACAGGGGGATACAGCCCCAGCATTTT.

This clone was seen only a few times. The chain carries TRBV4-1 and TRBJ2-2; 7 bases align to TRBD1. The CDR3 extends over 15 amino acids. V was pared by 6 bases and J by 7 bases, with 11 bases of the junction left unmatched. Germline loops: CDR1 MGHRA, CDR2 YSYEKL. The CDR3 sequence is CASSYRQGNHGELFF. The CDR3 region has the DNA TGCGCCAGCAGTTACAGACAGGGAAATCACGGGGAGCTGTTTTTT.

This clone appeared a few times. The rearrangement uses TRBV28 and TRBJ1-1; 7 positions agree with TRBD1. The CDR3 loop spans 13 amino acids. Germline V CDR1 and CDR2: MDHEN, SYDVKM. Losses at the gene ends were 11 bases for V and 1 base for J; bases not matched to a gene: 7. CDR3 loop: CAGGDSENTEAFF. The CDR3 DNA reads as TGTGCCGGCGGGGACAGCGAGAACACTGAAGCTTTCTTT.

The chain combines TRBV28 with TRBJ2-7, with 7 bases fitting TRBD1. The CDR3 consists of 15 residues. Germline loops: CDR1 MDHEN, CDR2 SYDVKM. V trimming: 5 bases; J trimming: 2 bases; junction bases outside the gene matches: 9. The CDR3 spells CASSRGQTKAYEQYF. Written as DNA, the CDR3 is TGTGCCAGCAGTAGGGGACAGACCAAAGCCTACGAGCAGTACTTC.

The rearrangement uses TRBV28 and TRBJ2-5; 7 bases match TRBD1. The J call is in doubt because the DNA end fits TRBJ2-7 better. Germline CDR1 and CDR2: MDHEN and SYDVKM. This CDR3 has 15 amino acids. CDR3 nucleotide sequence: TGTGCCAGCAGTAGGGGACAGACCAAAGCCTACGAGCAGTACTTC. Protein product: CASSRGQTKAYEQYF.

This clone has only a few counts. J is TRBJ2-2 and V is TRBV6-5, with D tentatively TRBD1 (6 bases). CDR3 length: 15 amino acids. Trimming took off 5 bases at V and 4 bases at J, with 14 bases between the two ends. Germline assignment: CDR1 MNHEY and CDR2 SVGAGI. The CDR3 reads CASSGGDEVTGELFF. The CDR3, as DNA: TGTGCCAGCAGTGGGGGCGATGAGGTCACCGGGGAGCTGTTTTTT.

About this clone: At one boundary the junction diverges from the germline segment, which might be a read error. The J gene is TRBJ2-3, the V gene TRBV7-7, with 10 bases identical to TRBD2. The germline V gene encodes CDR1 SSHAT and CDR2 FNYEAQ (reference sequence). The CDR3 is made up of 20 amino acids. The CDR3 DNA sequence: TGTGCTAGCACCAATTTTGGAGCCCTAGCGGGAGATTCGAGGACAGATACGCAGTATTTT. The encoded protein is CASTNFGALAGDSRTDTQYF.